This entry concerns a single TCR beta chain. Its antigen is unidentified. This CDR3 has 15 residues. CDR1 and CDR2 from the germline V gene are WSHSY and SAAADI. J gave up 2 bases and V 7 bases, and 9 bases lay outside the gene matches. Sequencing used immunoSEQ multiplex PCR; TCRdb keeps in-frame clones, though not all of them. The sample lists more than 2 million clones; about 94% were seen once. This entry is derived from a study of shared clonotypes between healthy human individuals. Each of the donors was a healthy adult who was HIV-negative and had not had a recent acute infection or vaccination. Study findings and constraints: Naive subsets tended to show greater estimated richness than memory subsets. Non-shared clonotypes displayed generation probabilities falling below those of clonotypes present in all four donors. Sampling covered nothing but blood. Tissue TCR repertoires likely differ from those found in blood.

The genes are TRBV10-2 and TRBJ1-1; 8 bases are a match to TRBD1. This sequence originates from a man aged 18 to 35 in good health. Material: naive CD4+ T cells sorted from blood. Specified subset: CD45RA+ positively selected. As DNA, the CDR3 is TGCGCCAGCATGGACAGGGTCCCTCAAAACACTGAAGCTTTCTTT. Translation gives CASMDRVPQNTEAFF.